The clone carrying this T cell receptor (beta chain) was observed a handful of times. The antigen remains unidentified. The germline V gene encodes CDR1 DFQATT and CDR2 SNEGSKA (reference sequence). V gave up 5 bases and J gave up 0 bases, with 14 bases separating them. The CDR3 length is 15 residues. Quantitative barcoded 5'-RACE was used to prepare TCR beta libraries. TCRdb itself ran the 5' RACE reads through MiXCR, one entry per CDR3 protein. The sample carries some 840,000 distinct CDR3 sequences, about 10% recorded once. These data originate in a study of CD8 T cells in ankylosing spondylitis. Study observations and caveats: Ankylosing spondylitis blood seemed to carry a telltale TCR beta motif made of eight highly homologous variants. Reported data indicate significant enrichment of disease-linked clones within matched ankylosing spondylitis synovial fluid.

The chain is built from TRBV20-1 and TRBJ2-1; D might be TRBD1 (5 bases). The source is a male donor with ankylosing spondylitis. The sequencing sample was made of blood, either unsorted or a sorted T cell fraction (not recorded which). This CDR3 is CSAQWGFTSYNEQFF. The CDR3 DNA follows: TGCAGTGCTCAGTGGGGCTTCACCTCCTACAATGAGCAGTTCTTC.